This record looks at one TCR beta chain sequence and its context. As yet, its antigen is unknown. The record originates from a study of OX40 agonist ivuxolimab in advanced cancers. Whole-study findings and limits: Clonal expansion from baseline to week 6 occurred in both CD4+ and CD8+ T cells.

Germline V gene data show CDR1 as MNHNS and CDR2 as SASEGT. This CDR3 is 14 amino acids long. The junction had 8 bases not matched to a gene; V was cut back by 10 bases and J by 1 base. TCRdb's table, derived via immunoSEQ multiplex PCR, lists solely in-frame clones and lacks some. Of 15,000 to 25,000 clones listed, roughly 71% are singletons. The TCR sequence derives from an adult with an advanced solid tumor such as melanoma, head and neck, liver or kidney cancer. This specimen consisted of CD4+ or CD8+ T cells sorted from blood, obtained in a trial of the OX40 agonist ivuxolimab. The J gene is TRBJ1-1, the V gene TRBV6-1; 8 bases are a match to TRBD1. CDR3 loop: CAIVAGTGNTEAFF. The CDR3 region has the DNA TGTGCCATAGTTGCCGGGACAGGGAACACTGAAGCTTTCTTT.